The 26 T cell receptor beta chains below were found in one sample sequenced in a study of post-analysis software for immune sequencing data. Whole-study findings and limits: TRBV5-6, TRBV5-1 and TRBV20-1 belonged to a set of about 5 TRBV segments that were more frequent in patients than controls.

The authors incorporated unique molecular identifiers into the TCR beta cDNA libraries. TCRdb reprocessed the PCR reads with MiXCR, giving one entry per CDR3 protein. This table holds approximately 730,000 distinct CDR3 sequences, 25% to 30% found once. Antigens for these TCRs are unknown. The material sequenced was blood. These TCRs come from a girl aged 10 to 17 with multiple sclerosis.

Note on this clonotype: One junction end does not reproduce the germline sequence, and a read error may be involved. The J gene is TRBJ2-3, the V gene TRBV9; tentatively, D is TRBD1 (5 bases). The CDR3 totals 14 residues. Germline CDR1 SGDLS, CDR2 YYNGEE. In DNA, the CDR3 is TGTGCCGGCAGCGTAGGGGCAGACACAGATACGCAGTATTTT. It yields the protein CAGSVGADTDTQYF.

The J gene is TRBJ2-1, the V gene TRBV7-2, with D perhaps TRBD2 (5 bases). Trimming left V 1 base short and J 7 bases short, with 14 bases between. The CDR3 is made up of 15 amino acids. Looked up from germline, CDR1 is SGHTA and CDR2 is FQGNSA. For the CDR3, the DNA is TGTGCCAGCAGCTTAGTGGTGGCTAGCAGGAATGAGCAGTTCTTC. As protein: CASSLVVASRNEQFF.

This chain links TRBV20-1 with TRBJ1-2; 7 bases match TRBD1. V dropped 0 bases and J dropped 4; count of bases not matched to a gene: 5. This CDR3 has 14 residues. The germline CDR1 and CDR2 sequences are DFQATT and SNEGSKA (reference sequence). The CDR3 loop is CSARDYDRAYGYTF. The CDR3 coding sequence is TGCAGTGCTAGAGATTATGACAGGGCCTATGGCTACACCTTC.

The V gene is TRBV12-3 or TRBV12-4, the J gene TRBJ1-2; 9 nucleotides line up with TRBD1. With V trimmed by 7 bases and J by 11 bases, 5 bases remained unmatched. This CDR3 comprises 11 residues. For the CDR3, the DNA is TGTGCCAGCAAAATGGGACAGGGTTACACCTTC. Encoded protein: CASKMGQGYTF.

This clonotype was observed a handful of times. The genes are TRBV5-6 and TRBJ2-3; weak D call: TRBD2 (5 bases). Looked up from germline, CDR1 is SGHDT and CDR2 is YYEEEE. Trimming shortened V by 4 bases and J by 6 bases, and 15 bases separated the two germline ends. This CDR3 contains 14 residues. As DNA, the CDR3 is TGTGCCAGCAGCGCAGGTACGGGGTCGGATACGCAGTATTTT. This codes for CASSAGTGSDTQYF.

The chain combines TRBV6-1 with TRBJ1-1, with 10 bases lining up with TRBD1. CDR1 is MNHNS and CDR2 is SASEGT in the germline V gene. The V and J ends lost 4 bases and 1 base, in that order; junction bases with no gene match: 15. CDR3 length equals 19 residues. CDR3 amino acids: CASSVRVPGQGMGNTEAFF. The CDR3 DNA follows: TGTGCCAGCAGTGTACGTGTCCCGGGACAGGGGATGGGGAACACTGAAGCTTTCTTT.

This clonotype showed up just a few times. V is TRBV6-5 and J is TRBJ1-4; TRBD1 matches at 7 bases. The CDR3 runs to 14 residues. Germline-derived CDR1 and CDR2 are MNHEY and SVGAGI. V dropped 2 bases and J dropped 6; count of bases not matched to a gene: 3. The CDR3 DNA is TGTGCCAGCAGTTACAATCAGGGGGATGAAAAACTGTTTTTT. Translated, it gives CASSYNQGDEKLFF.

The chain combines TRBV20-1 with TRBJ1-2; unclear D gene. Germline V gene sequence: CDR1 DFQATT, CDR2 SNEGSKA (reference sequence). The ends were cut back, 6 bases at V and 2 bases at J, with 19 bases in the middle. The CDR3 is made up of 15 amino acids. CDR3 nucleotide sequence: TGCAGTGCCAGACTCCAAAAAACCTTAAACTATGGCTACACCTTC. Translated: CSARLQKTLNYGYTF.

This clonotype was counted a few times. The chain links TRBV28 to TRBJ1-2, with D possibly being TRBD1 (6 bases). With 2 bases removed from V and 6 bases from J, the gap between germline ends came to 13 bases. The germline CDR1 and CDR2 sequences are MDHEN and SYDVKM. The CDR3 runs to 14 residues. The CDR3 sequence: CASSLAGAHNGYTF. DNA for the CDR3: TGTGCCAGCAGTTTAGCGGGGGCGCATAATGGCTACACCTTC.

This clonotype was recorded a few times. CDR3 nucleotides: TGTGCCATCAGTGGGGGACAGGCCGCGAACACTGAAGCTTTCTTT. As protein: CAISGGQAANTEAFF. V usage is TRBV10-3 and J usage is TRBJ1-1, with 8 bases aligning to TRBD1. The CDR3 is 15 amino acids. Germline loops: CDR1 ENHRY, CDR2 SYGVKD. V gave up 4 bases and J gave up 1 base; unmatched junction bases: 5.

This clonotype was seen only a few times. This sequence joins TRBV5-1 and TRBJ1-5; 8 bases align to TRBD1. The V segment lost 5 bases and the J segment 7 bases; nucleotides outside the gene matches: 5. There are 13 residues in the CDR3. CDR1 and CDR2 from the germline V gene are SGHRS and YFSETQ. The CDR3 sequence: CASSISGGQPQHF. For the CDR3, the DNA is TGCGCCAGCAGTATTTCAGGGGGCCAGCCCCAGCATTTT. Supplemented by reference TRBV5-1 and TRBJ1-5, the full variable domain reads KAGVTQTPRYLIKTRGQQVTLSCSPISGHRSVSWYQQTPGQGLQFLFEYFSETQRNKGNFPGRFSGRQFSNSRSEMNVSTLELGDSALYLCASSISGGQPQHFGDGTRLSIL.

The V gene is TRBV20-1, the J gene TRBJ2-5; TRBD2 matches 14 bases. Germline V lookup: CDR1 DFQATT, CDR2 SNEGSKA (reference sequence). The junction had 20 bases not matched to a gene; V was cut back by 6 bases and J by 11 bases. This CDR3 comprises 17 residues. CDR3 in DNA: TGCAGTGCGGAAAGACTAGCGGGAGGGAATATCTACAATGAGCAGTACTTC. Translating gives CSAERLAGGNIYNEQYF.

With regard to this clonotype: One end of the junction fails to match germline, which may point to a read error. The genes are TRBV20-1 and TRBJ1-2, with D uncertain. The CDR3 has 14 amino acids. Looked up from germline, CDR1 is DFQATT and CDR2 is SNEGSKA (reference sequence). The chain's CDR3 is CSAAEGAVNYGYTF. CDR3 in DNA: TGCAGTGCGGCGGAGGGAGCCGTGAACTATGGTTACACCTTC.

This clonotype was counted between two and nine times. This sequence joins TRBV27 and TRBJ2-5, with a tentative D call TRBD2 (5 bases). With 10 bases removed from V and 2 bases from J, the gap between germline ends came to 11 bases. The CDR3 extends over 12 amino acids. In germline, CDR1 is MNHEY, CDR2 SMNVEV (reference sequence). CDR3 DNA: TGTGCCACCCGAGGGCCGCAAGAGACCCAGTACTTC. Protein: CATRGPQETQYF.

About this clonotype: Sequence at one end of the junction differs from germline and may be a read error. The J gene is TRBJ2-1, the V gene TRBV5-1; D unclear. Germline V CDR1 and CDR2: SGHRS, YFSETQ. This CDR3 is built from 15 residues. DNA of the CDR3: TGCGCCAGCAGCTTGATAGCCGCCTCCTACAATGAGCGGTTCTTC. This encodes CASSLIAASYNERFF. Filled out from reference TRBV5-1 and TRBJ2-1, the complete variable domain reads KAGVTQTPRYLIKTRGQQVTLSCSPISGHRSVSWYQQTPGQGLQFLFEYFSETQRNKGNFPGRFSGRQFSNSRSEMNVSTLELGDSALYLCASSLIAASYNERFFGPGTRLTVL.

There are a few counts of this clonotype. The J gene is TRBJ2-7, the V gene TRBV6-1; 7 bases match TRBD2. This CDR3 is 16 amino acids long. The junction had 10 bases not matched to a gene; V was cut back by 1 base and J by 4 bases. Germline V gene sequence: CDR1 MNHNS, CDR2 SASEGT. The CDR3 here is CASSEVWEGGAYEQYF. The CDR3 nucleotides read TGTGCCAGCAGTGAAGTTTGGGAGGGAGGGGCGTACGAGCAGTACTTC.

The chain links TRBV20-1 to TRBJ2-3, with 8 bases lining up with TRBD2. After removal of 4 bases from V and 3 bases from J, the junction contained 6 bases not matched to a gene. In germline, CDR1 is DFQATT, CDR2 SNEGSKA (reference sequence). CDR3 length: 14 amino acids. CDR3 sequence: CSAIGPSGTDTQYF. The CDR3 DNA is TGCAGTGCTATTGGTCCTAGCGGGACAGATACGCAGTATTTT.

The chain employs TRBV5-5 and TRBJ2-1, with a tentative D call TRBD1 (6 bases). Trimming removed 4 bases from V and 4 bases from J, with 18 bases in between. The CDR3 sequence is 16 residues long. Germline V gene data show CDR1 as SGHKS and CDR2 as YYEKEE (reference sequence). The CDR3 bases are TGTGCCAGCAGCCCACCACTTCCAGGGGTGTACAATGAGCAGTTCTTC. Translated, it gives CASSPPLPGVYNEQFF.

The chain couples TRBV12-3 or TRBV12-4 to TRBJ1-1, with D tentatively TRBD1 (5 bases). The CDR3 totals 14 residues. V lost 7 bases to trimming and J lost 9 bases, with 21 bases between them. CDR3 in amino acids: CASTWGVGGAQAFF. Here the CDR3 DNA reads TGTGCCAGCACTTGGGGGGTAGGCGGCGCCCAAGCTTTCTTT.

The sample holds a few counts of this clonotype. The rearrangement joins TRBV15 to TRBJ2-1; TRBD2 aligns across 9 bases. With V trimmed by 0 bases and J by 5 bases, 2 bases remained unmatched. CDR3 size: 15 residues. Germline loops: CDR1 LNHNV, CDR2 YYDKDF (reference sequence). CDR3 in amino acids: CATSRDSGGDNEQFF. The CDR3 region has the DNA TGTGCCACCAGCAGAGATAGCGGGGGTGACAATGAGCAGTTCTTC.

This rearrangement joins TRBV6-2 or TRBV6-3 to TRBJ2-1; no firm D call. Germline CDR1 MNHEY, CDR2 SVGEGT. V lost 8 bases, J lost 2 bases, and 13 bases lay in between. This CDR3 has 14 residues. The CDR3 nucleotides are TGTGCCAGCTGCACAGTAGGTACCTACAATGAGCAGTTCTTC. It specifies CASCTVGTYNEQFF.

This clonotype showed up just a few times. This chain joins TRBV27 and TRBJ1-1, with 8 nucleotides matching TRBD1. The germline V gene has CDR1 MNHEY and CDR2 SMNVEV (reference sequence). The CDR3 has 16 residues. The ends lost 4 bases at V and 0 bases at J; junction bases unmatched: 7. CDR3 loop: CASSSRGRGLNTEAFF. The DNA of the CDR3 is TGTGCCAGCAGTTCAAGGGGCAGGGGGCTGAACACTGAAGCTTTCTTT.

As concerns this clonotype: A much larger clone is a single base away; this may be a read error. The conserved phenylalanine or tryptophan is not found at the CDR3 terminus, so this likely reflects a read error. The chain combines TRBV29-1 with TRBJ2-7, with D maybe TRBD1 (6 bases). CDR1 is SQVTM, CDR2 ANQGSEA, per germline. This CDR3 is 12 amino acids long. Trimming shortened V by 7 bases and J by 3 bases, and 13 bases separated the two germline ends. The DNA for the CDR3 is TGCAGCGCTCAGGGGCAGGTCTACGAGCAGTACCTC. This codes for CSAQGQVYEQYL.

This chain uses TRBV7-2 with TRBJ1-2; D is unclear. Germline V gene sequence: CDR1 SGHTA, CDR2 FQGNSA. Deletions cut 0 bases from V and 8 bases from J, with 13 bases between. The CDR3 sequence is 14 residues long. CDR3 in DNA: TGTGCCAGCAGCTTAGCTGAGTCCTCGAGGGGCTACACCTTC. This translates into CASSLAESSRGYTF.

The J gene is TRBJ2-6, the V gene TRBV5-1, with 11 bases that match TRBD1. CDR3 length equals 16 residues. Germline-derived CDR1 and CDR2 are SGHRS and YFSETQ. With 6 bases clipped from V and 2 bases from J, the junction kept 4 bases outside the gene matches. The CDR3 DNA is TGCGCCAGCACCGGACAGGGGGCCCCTGGGGCCAACGTCCTGACTTTC. Its translation: CASTGQGAPGANVLTF.

Comment on this clonotype: One end of the junction varies from germline; a read error may be responsible. The chain is built from TRBV7-7 and TRBJ2-2; tentatively, D is TRBD1 or TRBD2 (6 bases each). The CDR3 spans 16 residues. Germline-derived CDR1 and CDR2 are SSHAT and FNYEAQ (reference sequence). The CDR3 region has the DNA TGTGCTAGCAGCTCGAGCACGGGGGCTGACACCGGGGAGCTGTTTTTT. It is translated as CASSSSTGADTGELFF.